These 14 T cell receptor beta chains came from one sample sequenced in a study of blood T cell repertoires in COVID-19. TCRdb's table, derived via immunoSEQ multiplex PCR, lists solely in-frame clones and lacks some. The sample lists under 300,000 clones; 85% to 90% were seen once. The material sequenced was peripheral blood. Receptors were obtained from a woman aged 40 to 49 who had recovered from COVID-19.

The chain couples TRBV6-2 or TRBV6-3 to TRBJ1-5; weak D call: TRBD1 (6 bases). The length of the CDR3 is 14 residues. Germline-derived CDR1 and CDR2 are MNHEY and SVGEGT. V was clipped by 6 bases and J by 1 base, with 10 bases between them. CDR3 protein: CASSRGQSNQPQHF. Here the CDR3 DNA reads TGTGCCAGCAGCCGAGGACAGAGCAATCAGCCCCAGCATTTT.

The chain combines TRBV9 with TRBJ2-7; TRBD1 matches at 7 bases. From germline, CDR1 is SGDLS and CDR2 YYNGEE. The CDR3 extends over 16 amino acids. V was pared by 4 bases and J by 3 bases, with 13 bases of the junction left unmatched. The CDR3 DNA reads TGTGCCAGCAGCCCCGAGAACCGGGACAGCTACTACGAGCAGTACGTC. Translating it yields CASSPENRDSYYEQYV.

The chain employs TRBV20-1 and TRBJ2-1; D not resolved. Germline values: CDR1 DFQATT, CDR2 SNEGSKA (reference sequence). CDR3 length: 11 residues. V was trimmed by 6 bases and J by 10 bases, leaving 13 bases between them. CDR3 bases: TGCAGTGCCCTCCTAGTCGGGGAGCAGTTCTTC. As protein: CSALLVGEQFF.

The rearrangement uses TRBV7-8 and TRBJ1-1; D call uncertain. V lost 1 base, J lost 0 bases, and 9 bases lay in between. Germline CDR1 reads SGHVS; CDR2 reads FQNEAQ. The CDR3 extends over 15 amino acids. The CDR3 reads CASSLVRLVNTEAFF. The CDR3, as DNA: TGTGCCAGCAGCTTAGTCAGACTCGTGAACACTGAAGCTTTCTTT.

The chain uses TRBV7-9 and TRBJ2-7; possible D gene TRBD2, 6 bases. The germline V gene encodes CDR1 SEHNR and CDR2 FQNEAQ (reference sequence). Deletions cut 5 bases from V and 5 bases from J, with 13 bases between. This CDR3 has 13 residues. CDR3 DNA: TGTGCCAGCAGCCGGGACTGGGGGGACGAGCAGTACTTC. Translation: CASSRDWGDEQYF.

This chain uses TRBV5-4 with TRBJ1-1; D not resolved. Trimming stripped 4 bases from V and 0 bases from J, with 22 bases between. The CDR3 totals 18 residues. The germline gives CDR1 SGHNT, CDR2 YYREEE (reference sequence). CDR3: CASSMVGRGLGLNTEAFF. The CDR3 DNA reads as TGTGCCAGCAGCATGGTTGGCAGAGGGCTTGGTTTGAACACTGAAGCTTTCTTT.

V and J are TRBV27 and TRBJ1-1; D is possibly TRBD1 (6 bases). The CDR3 is 16 amino acids. The germline CDR1 and CDR2 sequences are MNHEY and SMNVEV (reference sequence). Trimming removed 1 base from V and 2 bases from J, with 14 bases in between. For the CDR3, the DNA is TGTGCCAGCAGTTTATTGCCAGGGGTTGTTAACACTGAAGCTTTCTTT. It is translated as CASSLLPGVVNTEAFF.

This rearrangement joins TRBV5-1 to TRBJ2-7; 9 positions match TRBD1. CDR3 size: 14 residues. From germline, CDR1 is SGHRS and CDR2 YFSETQ. Trimming at V came to 5 bases and at J to 2 bases, leaving 5 bases not matched to a gene. The CDR3 region has the DNA TGCGCCAGCAGAGGGACAGGGCGGACCTACGAGCAGTACTTC. Translation gives CASRGTGRTYEQYF.

The rearrangement joins TRBV4-3 to TRBJ1-3, with D perhaps matching TRBD1 (5 bases). In germline, CDR1 is LGHNA, CDR2 YSLEER. The CDR3 length is 17 residues. The V and J ends lost 0 bases and 2 bases respectively, with 14 bases between them. CDR3 in amino acids: CASSQDLGRGTGNTIYF. The CDR3 DNA reads as TGCGCCAGCAGCCAAGACTTAGGAAGGGGCACTGGAAACACCATATATTTT.

DNA of the CDR3: TGCAGCGTCAGAATTCCTGCGGACACTGAAGCTTTCTTT. As protein: CSVRIPADTEAFF. The chain links TRBV29-1 to TRBJ1-1; unclear D gene. V was pared by 6 bases and J by 3 bases, with 14 bases between. Germline V gene data show CDR1 as SQVTM and CDR2 as ANQGSEA. This CDR3 is built from 13 residues.

The rearrangement links TRBV11-3 to TRBJ2-1; TRBD2 aligns across 12 bases. This CDR3 is built from 17 residues. CDR1 is SGHNT, CDR2 YENEEA, per germline. The junction had 11 bases not matched to a gene; V was cut back by 2 bases and J by 9 bases. The CDR3 nucleotides are TGTGCCAGCAGCTTAAGCCCACTAGCGGGAGGTTCGGGTGAGCAGTTCTTC. As protein: CASSLSPLAGGSGEQFF. Filled out from reference TRBV11-3 and TRBJ2-1, the complete variable domain reads EAGVVQSPRYKIIEKKQPVAFWCNPISGHNTLYWYLQNLGQGPELLIRYENEEAVDDSQLPKDRFSAERLKGVDSTLKIQPAELGDSAVYLCASSLSPLAGGSGEQFFGPGTRLTVL.

The rearrangement uses TRBV7-2 and TRBJ2-3, with D maybe TRBD2 (6 bases). Germline loops: CDR1 SGHTA, CDR2 FQGNSA. The CDR3 spans 15 residues. Trimming shortened V by 5 bases and J by 4 bases, and 16 bases separated the two germline ends. The CDR3 loop reads CASSQDSRRADTQYF. CDR3 in DNA: TGTGCCAGCAGCCAGGATTCCCGGAGGGCAGATACGCAGTATTTT.

The gene calls are TRBV9 and TRBJ2-1; D perhaps matches TRBD1 (5 bases). The V end was cut by 3 bases, the J end by 5 bases, with 12 bases between. The CDR3 consists of 14 residues. Germline assignment: CDR1 SGDLS and CDR2 YYNGEE. The CDR3, as DNA: TGTGCCAGCAGCGACGGACAAATCCACAATGAGCAGTTCTTC. Translating gives CASSDGQIHNEQFF.

This chain joins TRBV6-4 and TRBJ2-3; 7 bases agree with TRBD1. Germline loops: CDR1 MRHNA, CDR2 SNTAGT. This CDR3 has 14 residues. V dropped 6 bases and J dropped 2; count of bases not matched to a gene: 5. The DNA of the CDR3 is TGTGCCAGCAGGGAGACAGGGACCACAGATACGCAGTATTTT. Translated: CASRETGTTDTQYF.